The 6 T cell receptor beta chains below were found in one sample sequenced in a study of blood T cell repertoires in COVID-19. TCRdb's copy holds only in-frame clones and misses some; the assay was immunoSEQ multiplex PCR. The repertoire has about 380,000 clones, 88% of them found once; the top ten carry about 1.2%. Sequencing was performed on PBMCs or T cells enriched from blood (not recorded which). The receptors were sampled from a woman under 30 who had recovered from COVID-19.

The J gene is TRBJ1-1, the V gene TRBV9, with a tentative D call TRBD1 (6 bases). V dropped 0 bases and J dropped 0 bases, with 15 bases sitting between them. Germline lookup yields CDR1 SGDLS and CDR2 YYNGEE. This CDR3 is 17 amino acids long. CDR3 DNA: TGTGCCAGCAGCGTAGCTCCGACAGGACGCATGAACACTGAAGCTTTCTTT. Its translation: CASSVAPTGRMNTEAFF.

The CDR3, as DNA: TGTGCCAGCAGCCAAGGGACAGTGTGGGACCCAGGGTACACCTTC. Protein sequence: CASSQGTVWDPGYTF. V is TRBV3-1 (or the pseudogene TRBV3-2) and J is TRBJ1-2, with a tentative D call TRBD1 (6 bases). CDR1 is LGHDT and CDR2 is YNNKEL in the germline V gene (reference sequence). The CDR3 covers 15 residues. V gave up 1 base and J gave up 11 bases, with 20 bases separating them.

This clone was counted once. CDR3 sequence reads: CASSGGQGGSPLHF. CDR3 DNA sequence: TGCGCCAGCAGCGGGGGACAGGGCGGTTCACCCCTCCACTTT. The chain uses TRBV5-1 and TRBJ1-6, with 9 bases matching TRBD1. Germline assignment: CDR1 SGHRS and CDR2 YFSETQ. The junction had 5 bases not matched to a gene; V was cut back by 4 bases and J by 9 bases. CDR3 length equals 14 residues.

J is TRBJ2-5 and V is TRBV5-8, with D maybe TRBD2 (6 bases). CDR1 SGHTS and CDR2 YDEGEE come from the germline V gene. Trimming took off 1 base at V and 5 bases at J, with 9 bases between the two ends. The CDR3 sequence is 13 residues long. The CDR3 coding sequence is TGTGCCAGCAGCTTGAAAGGAGGGGAGACCCAGTACTTC. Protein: CASSLKGGETQYF.

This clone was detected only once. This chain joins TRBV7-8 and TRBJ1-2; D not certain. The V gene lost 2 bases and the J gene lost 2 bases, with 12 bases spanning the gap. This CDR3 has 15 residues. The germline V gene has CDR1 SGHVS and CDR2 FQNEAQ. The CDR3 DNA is TGTGCCAGCAGCTTACGTGGTGGAGAGAACTATGGCTACACCTTC. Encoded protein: CASSLRGGENYGYTF.

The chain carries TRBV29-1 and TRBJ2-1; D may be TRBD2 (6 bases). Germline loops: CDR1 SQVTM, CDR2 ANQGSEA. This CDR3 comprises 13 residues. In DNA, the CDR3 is TGCAGTTCCAGTGGGAGGTCAGACAATGAGCAGTTCTTC. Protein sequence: CSSSGRSDNEQFF.